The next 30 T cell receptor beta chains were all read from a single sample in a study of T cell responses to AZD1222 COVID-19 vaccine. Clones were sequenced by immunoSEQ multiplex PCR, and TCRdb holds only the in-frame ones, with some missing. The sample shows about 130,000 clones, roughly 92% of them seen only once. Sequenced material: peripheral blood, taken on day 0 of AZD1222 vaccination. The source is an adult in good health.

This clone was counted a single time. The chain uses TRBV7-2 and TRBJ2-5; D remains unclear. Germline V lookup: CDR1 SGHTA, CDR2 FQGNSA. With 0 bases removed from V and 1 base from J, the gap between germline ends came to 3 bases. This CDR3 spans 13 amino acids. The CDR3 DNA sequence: TGTGCCAGCAGCTTAGCCATCCAAGAGACCCAGTACTTC. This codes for CASSLAIQETQYF.

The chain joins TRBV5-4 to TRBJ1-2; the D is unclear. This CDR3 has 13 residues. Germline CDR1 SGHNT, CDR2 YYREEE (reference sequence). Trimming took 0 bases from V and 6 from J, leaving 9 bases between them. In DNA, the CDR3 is TGTGCCAGCAGCTTGGCCCCCAGTAATGGCTACACCTTC. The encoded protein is CASSLAPSNGYTF.

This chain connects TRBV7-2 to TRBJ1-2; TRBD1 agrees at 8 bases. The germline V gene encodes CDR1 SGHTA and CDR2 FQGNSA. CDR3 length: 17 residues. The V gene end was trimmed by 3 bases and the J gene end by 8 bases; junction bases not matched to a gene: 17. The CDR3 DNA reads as TGTGCCAGCAGCTTGAACTACCGGGACAGGCGAGGAGACGGCTACACCTTC. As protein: CASSLNYRDRRGDGYTF.

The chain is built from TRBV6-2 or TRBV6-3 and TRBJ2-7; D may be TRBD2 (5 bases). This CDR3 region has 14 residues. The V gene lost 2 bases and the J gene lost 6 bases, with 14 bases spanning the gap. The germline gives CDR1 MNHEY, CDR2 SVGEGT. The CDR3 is CASSYGILVSEQYF. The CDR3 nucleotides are TGTGCCAGCAGTTACGGAATACTAGTCTCCGAGCAGTACTTC.

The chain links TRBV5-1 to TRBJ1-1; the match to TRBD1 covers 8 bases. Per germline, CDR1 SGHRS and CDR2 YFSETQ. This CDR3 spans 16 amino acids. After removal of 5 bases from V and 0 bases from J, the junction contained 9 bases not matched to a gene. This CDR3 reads CASSLPRGLMNTEAFF. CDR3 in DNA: TGCGCCAGCAGTCTACCCAGGGGGCTAATGAACACTGAAGCTTTCTTT.

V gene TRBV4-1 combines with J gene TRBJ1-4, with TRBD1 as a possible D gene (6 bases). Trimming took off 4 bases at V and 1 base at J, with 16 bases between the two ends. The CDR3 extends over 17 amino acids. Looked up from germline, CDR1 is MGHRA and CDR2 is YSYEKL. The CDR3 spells CASSLISTGLTNEKLFF. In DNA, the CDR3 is TGCGCCAGCAGCCTTATATCTACAGGGCTAACTAATGAAAAACTGTTTTTT.

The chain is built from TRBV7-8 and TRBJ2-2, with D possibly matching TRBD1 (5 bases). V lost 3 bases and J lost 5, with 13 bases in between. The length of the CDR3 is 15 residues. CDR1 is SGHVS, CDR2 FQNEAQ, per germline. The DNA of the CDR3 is TGTGCCAGCAGCTTTAAATCAGGGATAACCGGGGAGCTGTTTTTT. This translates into CASSFKSGITGELFF.

Here the CDR3 reads CASSSPFLGAFF. CDR3 nucleotide sequence: TGTGCCAGCAGTTCCCCGTTCCTGGGAGCTTTCTTT. The V gene is TRBV6-5, the J gene TRBJ1-1, with D unresolved. The length of the CDR3 is 12 residues. From germline, CDR1 is MNHEY and CDR2 SVGAGI. V was shortened by 4 bases and J by 10 bases, with 13 bases between the two germline ends.

The CDR3 here is CASSPGWGRQSEKLFF. For the CDR3, the DNA is TGTGCCAGCAGCCCAGGGTGGGGGAGGCAGAGTGAAAAACTGTTTTTT. The chain combines TRBV9 with TRBJ1-4; tentative D call: TRBD1 (5 bases). Germline V gives CDR1 SGDLS, CDR2 YYNGEE. CDR3 length: 16 amino acids. V lost 4 bases and J 7 bases, leaving 20 bases between the germline ends. Drawing the rest from reference TRBV9 and TRBJ1-4, the complete variable domain is DSGVTQTPKHLITATGQRVTLRCSPRSGDLSVYWYQQSLDQGLQFLIQYYNGEERAKGNILERFSAQQFPDLHSELNLSSLELGDSALYFCASSPGWGRQSEKLFFGSGTQLSVL.

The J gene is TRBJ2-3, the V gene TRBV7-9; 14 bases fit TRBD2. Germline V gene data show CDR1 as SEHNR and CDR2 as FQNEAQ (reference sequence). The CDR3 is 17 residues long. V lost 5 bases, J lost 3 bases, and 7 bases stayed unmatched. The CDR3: CASSEGLAGGLTDTQYF. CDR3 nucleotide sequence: TGTGCCAGCAGCGAAGGACTAGCGGGAGGCCTAACAGATACGCAGTATTTT.

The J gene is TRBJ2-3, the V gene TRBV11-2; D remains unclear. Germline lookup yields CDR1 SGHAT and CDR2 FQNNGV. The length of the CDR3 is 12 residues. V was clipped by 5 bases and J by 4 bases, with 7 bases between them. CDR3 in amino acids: CASSPRPDTQYF. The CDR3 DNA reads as TGTGCCAGCAGCCCGAGACCAGATACGCAGTATTTT. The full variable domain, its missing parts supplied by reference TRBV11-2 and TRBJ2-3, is EAGVAQSPRYKIIEKRQSVAFWCNPISGHATLYWYQQILGQGPKLLIQFQNNGVVDDSQLPKDRFSAERLKGVDSTLKIQPAKLEDSAVYLCASSPRPDTQYFGPGTRLTVL.

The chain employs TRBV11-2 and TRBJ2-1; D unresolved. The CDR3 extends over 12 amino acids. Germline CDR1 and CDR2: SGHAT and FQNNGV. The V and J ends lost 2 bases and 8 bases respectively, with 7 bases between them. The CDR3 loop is CASSLRWDEQFF. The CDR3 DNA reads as TGTGCCAGCAGCTTAAGGTGGGATGAGCAGTTCTTC.

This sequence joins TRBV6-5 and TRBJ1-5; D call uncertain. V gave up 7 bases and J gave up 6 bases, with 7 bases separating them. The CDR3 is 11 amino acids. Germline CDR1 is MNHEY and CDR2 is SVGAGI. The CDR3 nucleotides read TGTGCCAGCAAAAAACGTCAGCCCCAGCATTTT. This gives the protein CASKKRQPQHF.

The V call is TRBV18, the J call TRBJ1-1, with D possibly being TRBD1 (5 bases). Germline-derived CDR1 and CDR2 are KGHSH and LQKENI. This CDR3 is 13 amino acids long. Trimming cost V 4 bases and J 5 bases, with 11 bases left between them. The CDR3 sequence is CASSLGGWTEAFF. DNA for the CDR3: TGTGCCAGCTCACTCGGGGGATGGACTGAAGCTTTCTTT.

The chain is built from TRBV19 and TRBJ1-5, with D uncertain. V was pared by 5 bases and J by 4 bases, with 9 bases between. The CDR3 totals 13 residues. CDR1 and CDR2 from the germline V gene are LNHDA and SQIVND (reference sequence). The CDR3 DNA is TGTGCCAGTAGTCCCCGGAGGAATCAGCCCCAGCATTTT. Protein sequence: CASSPRRNQPQHF.

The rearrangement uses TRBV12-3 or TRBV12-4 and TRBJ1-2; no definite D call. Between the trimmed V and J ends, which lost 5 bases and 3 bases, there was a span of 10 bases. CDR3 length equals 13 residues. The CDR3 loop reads CASSTRTYYGYTF. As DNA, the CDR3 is TGTGCCAGCAGTACGCGGACTTACTATGGCTACACCTTC.

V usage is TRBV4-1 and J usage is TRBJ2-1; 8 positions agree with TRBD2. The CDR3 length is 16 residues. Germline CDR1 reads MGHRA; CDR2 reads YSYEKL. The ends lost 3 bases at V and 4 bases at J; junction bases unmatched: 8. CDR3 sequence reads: CASSQPRGGSYNEQFF. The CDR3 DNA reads TGCGCCAGCAGCCAGCCCCGGGGGGGCTCATACAATGAGCAGTTCTTC.

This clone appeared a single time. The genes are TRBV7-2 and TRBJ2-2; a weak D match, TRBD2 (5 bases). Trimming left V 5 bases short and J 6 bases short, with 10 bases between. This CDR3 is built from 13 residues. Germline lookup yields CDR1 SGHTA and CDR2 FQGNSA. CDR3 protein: CASSTTSSGELFF. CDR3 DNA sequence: TGTGCCAGCAGCACTACTAGTTCCGGGGAGCTGTTTTTT.

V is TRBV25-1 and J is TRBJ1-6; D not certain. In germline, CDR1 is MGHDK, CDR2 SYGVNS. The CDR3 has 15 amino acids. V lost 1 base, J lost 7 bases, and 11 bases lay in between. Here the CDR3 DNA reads TGTGCCAGCAGTGAATCGGCAGGAGAAAATTCACCCCTCCACTTT. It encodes CASSESAGENSPLHF.

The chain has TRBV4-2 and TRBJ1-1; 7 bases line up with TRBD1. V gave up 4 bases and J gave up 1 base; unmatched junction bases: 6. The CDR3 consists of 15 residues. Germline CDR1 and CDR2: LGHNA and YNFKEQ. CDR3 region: CASSPRDRQNTEAFF. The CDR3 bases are TGTGCCAGCAGCCCTAGGGACAGACAGAACACTGAAGCTTTCTTT.

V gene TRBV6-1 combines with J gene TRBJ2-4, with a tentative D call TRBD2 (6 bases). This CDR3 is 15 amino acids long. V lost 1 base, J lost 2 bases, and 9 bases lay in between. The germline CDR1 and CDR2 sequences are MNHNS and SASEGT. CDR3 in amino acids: CASSEGGLTKNIQYF. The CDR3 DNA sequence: TGTGCCAGCAGTGAAGGGGGACTGACCAAAAACATTCAGTACTTC.

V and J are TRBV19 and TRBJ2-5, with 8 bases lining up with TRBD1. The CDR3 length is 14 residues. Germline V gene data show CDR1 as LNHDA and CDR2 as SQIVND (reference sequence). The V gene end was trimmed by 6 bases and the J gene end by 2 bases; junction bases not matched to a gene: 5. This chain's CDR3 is CASSITGGQETQYF. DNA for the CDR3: TGTGCCAGTAGCATAACAGGGGGGCAAGAGACCCAGTACTTC.

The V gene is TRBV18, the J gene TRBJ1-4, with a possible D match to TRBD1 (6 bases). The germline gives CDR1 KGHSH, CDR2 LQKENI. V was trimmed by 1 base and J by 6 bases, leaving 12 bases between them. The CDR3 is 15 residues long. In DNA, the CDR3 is TGTGCCAGCTCACCACGGGGGGGCGCGGATGAAAAACTGTTTTTT. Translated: CASSPRGGADEKLFF.

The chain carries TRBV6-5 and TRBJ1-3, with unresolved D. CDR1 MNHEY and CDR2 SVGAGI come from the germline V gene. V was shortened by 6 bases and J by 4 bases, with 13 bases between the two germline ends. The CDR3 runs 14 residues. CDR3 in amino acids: CASSRRSGGNTIYF. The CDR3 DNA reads TGTGCCAGCAGCCGCAGGTCGGGGGGAAACACCATATATTTT.

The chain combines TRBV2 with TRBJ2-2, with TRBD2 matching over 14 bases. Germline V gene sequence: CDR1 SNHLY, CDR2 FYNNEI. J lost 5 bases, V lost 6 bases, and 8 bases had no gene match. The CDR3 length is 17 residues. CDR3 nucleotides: TGTGCCAGCAGCCGGACTAGCGGGAGGTTGGGGACCGGGGAGCTGTTTTTT. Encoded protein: CASSRTSGRLGTGELFF.

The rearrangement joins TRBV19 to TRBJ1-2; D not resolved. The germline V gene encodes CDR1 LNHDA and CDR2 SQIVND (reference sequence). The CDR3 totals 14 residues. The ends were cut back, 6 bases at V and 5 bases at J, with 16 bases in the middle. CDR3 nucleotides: TGTGCCAGTAGAGCAAGAGGAGGAGATTATGGCTACACCTTC. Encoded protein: CASRARGGDYGYTF. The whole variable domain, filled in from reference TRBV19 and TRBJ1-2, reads DGGITQSPKYLFRKEGQNVTLSCEQNLNHDAMYWYRQDPGQGLRLIYYSQIVNDFQKGDIAEGYSVSREKKESFPLTVTSAQKNPTAFYLCASRARGGDYGYTFGSGTRLTVV.

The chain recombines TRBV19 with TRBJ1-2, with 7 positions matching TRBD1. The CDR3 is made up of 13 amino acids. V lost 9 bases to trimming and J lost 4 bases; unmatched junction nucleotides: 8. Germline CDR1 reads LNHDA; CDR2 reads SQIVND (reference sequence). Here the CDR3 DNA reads TGTGCCAGCCGGGACAGTGAATTCTATGGCTACACCTTC. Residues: CASRDSEFYGYTF.

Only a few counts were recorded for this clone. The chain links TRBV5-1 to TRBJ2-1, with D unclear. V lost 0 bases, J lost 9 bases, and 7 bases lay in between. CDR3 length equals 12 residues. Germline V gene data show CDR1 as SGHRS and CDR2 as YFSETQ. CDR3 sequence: CASSLEGVEQFF. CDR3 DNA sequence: TGCGCCAGCAGCTTGGAAGGCGTTGAGCAGTTCTTC.

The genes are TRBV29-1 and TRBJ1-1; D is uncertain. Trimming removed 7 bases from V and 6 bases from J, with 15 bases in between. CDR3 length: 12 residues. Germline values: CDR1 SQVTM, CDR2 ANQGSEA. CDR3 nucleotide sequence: TGCAGCGGGACGACATCGGGCTCTGAAGCTTTCTTT. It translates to CSGTTSGSEAFF.

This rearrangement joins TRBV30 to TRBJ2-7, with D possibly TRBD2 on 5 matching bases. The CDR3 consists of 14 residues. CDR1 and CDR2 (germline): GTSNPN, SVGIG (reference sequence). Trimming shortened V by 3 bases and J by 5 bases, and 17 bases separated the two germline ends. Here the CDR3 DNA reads TGTGCCTGGAGCCCCAGGCGGGCCCGGAACGAGCAGTACTTC. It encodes CAWSPRRARNEQYF.